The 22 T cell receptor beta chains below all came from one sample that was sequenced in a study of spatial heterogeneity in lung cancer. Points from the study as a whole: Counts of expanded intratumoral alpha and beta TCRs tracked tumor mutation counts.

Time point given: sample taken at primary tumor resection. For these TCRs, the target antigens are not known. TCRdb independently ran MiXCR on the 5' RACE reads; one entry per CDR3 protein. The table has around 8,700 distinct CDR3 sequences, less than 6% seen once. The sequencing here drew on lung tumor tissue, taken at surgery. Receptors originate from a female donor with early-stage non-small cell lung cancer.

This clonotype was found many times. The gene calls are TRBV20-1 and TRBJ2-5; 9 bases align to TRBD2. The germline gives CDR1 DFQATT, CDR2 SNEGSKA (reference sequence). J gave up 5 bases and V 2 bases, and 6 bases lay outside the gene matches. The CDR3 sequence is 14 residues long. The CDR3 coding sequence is TGCAGTGCTAGAAGAGCGGGAGGAGTGGAGACCCAGTACTTC. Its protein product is CSARRAGGVETQYF.

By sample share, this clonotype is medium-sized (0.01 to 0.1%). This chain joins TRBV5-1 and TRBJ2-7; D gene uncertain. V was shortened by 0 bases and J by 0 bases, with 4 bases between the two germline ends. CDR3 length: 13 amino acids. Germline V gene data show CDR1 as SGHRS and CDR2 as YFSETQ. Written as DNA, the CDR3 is TGCGCCAGCAGCTTGGTATCCTCCTACGAGCAGTACTTC. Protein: CASSLVSSYEQYF. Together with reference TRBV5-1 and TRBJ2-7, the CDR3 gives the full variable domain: KAGVTQTPRYLIKTRGQQVTLSCSPISGHRSVSWYQQTPGQGLQFLFEYFSETQRNKGNFPGRFSGRQFSNSRSEMNVSTLELGDSALYLCASSLVSSYEQYFGPGTRLTVT.

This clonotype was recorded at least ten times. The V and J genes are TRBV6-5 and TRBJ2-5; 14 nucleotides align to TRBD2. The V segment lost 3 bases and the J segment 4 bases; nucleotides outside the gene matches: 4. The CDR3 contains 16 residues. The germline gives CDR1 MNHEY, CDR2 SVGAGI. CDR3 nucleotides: TGTGCCAGCAGTTATTTCGGACTAGCGGGGGGAGAGACCCAGTACTTC. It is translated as CASSYFGLAGGETQYF.

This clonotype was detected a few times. CDR3 sequence reads: CASRQPSSTDTQYF. In nucleotides, the CDR3 is TGTGCCAGTAGACAACCATCGAGCACAGATACGCAGTATTTT. V is TRBV19 and J is TRBJ2-3, with D unresolved. V was clipped by 6 bases and J by 0 bases, with 10 bases between them. The length of the CDR3 is 14 residues. Germline CDR1 LNHDA, CDR2 SQIVND (reference sequence).

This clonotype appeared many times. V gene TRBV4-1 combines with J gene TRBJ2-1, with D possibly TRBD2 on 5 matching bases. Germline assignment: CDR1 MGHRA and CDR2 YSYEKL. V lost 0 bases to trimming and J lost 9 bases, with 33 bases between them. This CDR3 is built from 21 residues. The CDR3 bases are TGCGCCAGCAGCCAAGATTTATTGGGTACTAGGGTGGTACTCCTAAATGGTGAGCAGTTCTTC. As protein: CASSQDLLGTRVVLLNGEQFF.

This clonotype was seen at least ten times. CDR3 DNA: TGTGCCAGCAGTTACAGCGGGATTTACAATGAGCAGTTCTTC. Its translation is CASSYSGIYNEQFF. The rearrangement joins TRBV12-3 or TRBV12-4 to TRBJ2-1; 7 positions match TRBD2. This CDR3 comprises 14 residues. Unmatched junction bases numbered 4, after V lost 4 bases and J lost 4 bases.

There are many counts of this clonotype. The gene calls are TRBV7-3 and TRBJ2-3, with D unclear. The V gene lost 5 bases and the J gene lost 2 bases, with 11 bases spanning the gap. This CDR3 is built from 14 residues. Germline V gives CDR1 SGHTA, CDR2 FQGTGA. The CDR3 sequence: CASSPGVFTDTQYF. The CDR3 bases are TGTGCCAGCAGCCCCGGCGTCTTCACAGATACGCAGTATTTT.

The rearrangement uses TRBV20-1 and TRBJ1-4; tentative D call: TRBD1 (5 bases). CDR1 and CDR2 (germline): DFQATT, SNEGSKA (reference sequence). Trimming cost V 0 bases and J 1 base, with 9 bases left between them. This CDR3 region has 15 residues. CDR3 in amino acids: CSARDWQGTNEKLFF. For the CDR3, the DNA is TGCAGTGCTAGAGATTGGCAGGGAACTAATGAAAAACTGTTTTTT.

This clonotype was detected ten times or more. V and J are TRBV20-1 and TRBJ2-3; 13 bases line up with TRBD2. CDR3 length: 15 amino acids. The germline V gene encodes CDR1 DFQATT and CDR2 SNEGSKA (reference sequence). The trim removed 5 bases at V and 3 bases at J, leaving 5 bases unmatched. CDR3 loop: CSASRTSGRTDTQYF. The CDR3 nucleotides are TGCAGTGCTTCAAGGACTAGCGGGAGAACAGATACGCAGTATTTT.

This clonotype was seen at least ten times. The CDR3 bases are TGCGCCAGCAGCCATCAGACTGGACAGCAAACCGGCTCTGGAAACACCATATATTTT. It encodes CASSHQTGQQTGSGNTIYF. The rearrangement links TRBV4-1 to TRBJ1-3; possible D gene TRBD1, 6 bases. V lost 3 bases to trimming and J lost 0 bases, with 21 bases between them. The CDR3 contains 19 residues. Per the germline V gene, CDR1 is MGHRA and CDR2 is YSYEKL.

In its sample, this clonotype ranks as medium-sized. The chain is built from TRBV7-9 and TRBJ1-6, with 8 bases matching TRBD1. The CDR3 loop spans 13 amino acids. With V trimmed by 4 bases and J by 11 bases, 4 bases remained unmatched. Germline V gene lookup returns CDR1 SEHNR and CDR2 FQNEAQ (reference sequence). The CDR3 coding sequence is TGTGCCAGCAGCTCGACAGGGGAAACACCCCTCCACTTT. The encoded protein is CASSSTGETPLHF.

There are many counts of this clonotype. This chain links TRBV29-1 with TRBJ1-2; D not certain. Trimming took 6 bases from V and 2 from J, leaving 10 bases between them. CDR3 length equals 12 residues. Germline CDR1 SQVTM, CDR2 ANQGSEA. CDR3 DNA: TGCAGCGTCGGACGGGCCAACTATGGCTACACCTTC. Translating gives CSVGRANYGYTF.

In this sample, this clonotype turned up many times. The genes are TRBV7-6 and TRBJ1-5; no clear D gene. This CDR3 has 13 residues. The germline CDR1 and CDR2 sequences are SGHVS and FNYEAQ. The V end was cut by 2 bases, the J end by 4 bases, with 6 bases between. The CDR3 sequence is CASSLSENQPQHF. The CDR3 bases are TGTGCCAGCAGCTTATCAGAGAATCAGCCCCAGCATTTT.

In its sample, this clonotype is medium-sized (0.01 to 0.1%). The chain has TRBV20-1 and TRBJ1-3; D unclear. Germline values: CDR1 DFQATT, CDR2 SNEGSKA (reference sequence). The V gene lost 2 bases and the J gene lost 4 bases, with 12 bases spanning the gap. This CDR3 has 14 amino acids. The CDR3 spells CSARSGLGGNTIYF. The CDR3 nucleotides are TGCAGTGCTAGATCAGGCCTGGGGGGAAACACCATATATTTT.

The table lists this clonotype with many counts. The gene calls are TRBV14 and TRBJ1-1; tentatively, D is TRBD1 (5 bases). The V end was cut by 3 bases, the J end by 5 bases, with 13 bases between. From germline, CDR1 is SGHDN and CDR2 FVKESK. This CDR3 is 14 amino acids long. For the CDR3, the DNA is TGTGCCAGCAGCCACCCCAGGGTTGGGACTGAAGCTTTCTTT. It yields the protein CASSHPRVGTEAFF.

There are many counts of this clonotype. CDR3 in amino acids: CASSYPTGGASYEQYF. CDR3 nucleotide sequence: TGTGCCAGCAGTTACCCCACAGGGGGCGCGTCCTACGAGCAGTACTTC. The chain joins TRBV6-2 or TRBV6-3 to TRBJ2-7, with 9 bases fitting TRBD1. CDR1 MNHEY and CDR2 SVGEGT come from the germline V gene. V trimming: 2 bases; J trimming: 1 base; junction bases outside the gene matches: 6. CDR3 length: 16 amino acids.

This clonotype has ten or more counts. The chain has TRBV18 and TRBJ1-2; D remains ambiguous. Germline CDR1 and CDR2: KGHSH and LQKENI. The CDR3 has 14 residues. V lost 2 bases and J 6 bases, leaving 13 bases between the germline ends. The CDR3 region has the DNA TGTGCCAGCTCACCAAGGAGAGACACGGATGGCTACACCTTC. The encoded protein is CASSPRRDTDGYTF.

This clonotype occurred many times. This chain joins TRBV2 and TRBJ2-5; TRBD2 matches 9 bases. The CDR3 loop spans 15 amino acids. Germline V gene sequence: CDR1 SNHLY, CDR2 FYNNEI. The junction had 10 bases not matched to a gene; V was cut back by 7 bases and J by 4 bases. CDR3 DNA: TGTGCCAGCAAGGGCGGGAGGGCCCCAGGAGAGACCCAGTACTTC. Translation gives CASKGGRAPGETQYF.

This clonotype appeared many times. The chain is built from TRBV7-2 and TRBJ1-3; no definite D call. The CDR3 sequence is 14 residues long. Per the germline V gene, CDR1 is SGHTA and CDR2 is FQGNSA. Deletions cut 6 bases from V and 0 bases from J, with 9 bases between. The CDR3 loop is CASRQPNSGNTIYF. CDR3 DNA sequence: TGTGCCAGCAGGCAGCCCAACTCTGGAAACACCATATATTTT.

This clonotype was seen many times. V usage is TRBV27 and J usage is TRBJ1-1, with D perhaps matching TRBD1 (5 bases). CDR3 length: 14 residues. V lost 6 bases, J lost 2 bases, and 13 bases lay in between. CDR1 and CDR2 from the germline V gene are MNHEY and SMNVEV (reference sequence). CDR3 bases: TGTGCCAGCAGGGAGACAGCTCTAAACACTGAAGCTTTCTTT. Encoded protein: CASRETALNTEAFF.

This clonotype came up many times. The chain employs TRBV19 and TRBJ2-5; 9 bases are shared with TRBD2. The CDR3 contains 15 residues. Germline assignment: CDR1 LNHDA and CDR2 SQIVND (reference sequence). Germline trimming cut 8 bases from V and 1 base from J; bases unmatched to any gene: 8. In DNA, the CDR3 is TGTGCCAGTTCCTTAGCGGGGGCTGTCCAAGAGACCCAGTACTTC. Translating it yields CASSLAGAVQETQYF.

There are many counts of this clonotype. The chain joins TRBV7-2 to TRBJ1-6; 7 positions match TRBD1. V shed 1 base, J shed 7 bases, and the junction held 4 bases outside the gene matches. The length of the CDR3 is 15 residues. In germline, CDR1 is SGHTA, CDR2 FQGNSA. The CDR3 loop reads CASSLETGYNSPLHF. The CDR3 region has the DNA TGTGCCAGCAGCTTAGAGACAGGGTACAATTCACCCCTCCACTTT.